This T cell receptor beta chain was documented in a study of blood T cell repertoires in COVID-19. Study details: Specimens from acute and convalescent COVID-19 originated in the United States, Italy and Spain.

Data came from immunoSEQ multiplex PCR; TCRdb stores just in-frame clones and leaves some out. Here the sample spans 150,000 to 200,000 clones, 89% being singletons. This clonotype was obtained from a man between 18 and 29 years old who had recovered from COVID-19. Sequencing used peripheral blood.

The CDR3, as DNA: TGTGCCAGCAGCGGAGCGGCCAACTACAATGAGCAGTTCTTC. Protein product: CASSGAANYNEQFF. The rearrangement uses TRBV9 and TRBJ2-1, with D possibly TRBD2 on 5 matching bases. Trimming removed 3 bases from V and 3 bases from J, with 10 bases in between. The CDR3 sequence is 14 residues long. Germline lookup yields CDR1 SGDLS and CDR2 YYNGEE.